These 14 T cell receptor beta chains originate from one sample sequenced in a study of T cell responses to AZD1222 COVID-19 vaccine. Using immunoSEQ multiplex PCR, the repertoire was profiled, and TCRdb retains in-frame clones only, with some absent. Altogether over 120,000 clones are present, 86% being singletons, with the ten largest covering about 5.4%. This material consisted of peripheral blood, taken 28 days after the second AZD1222 dose. Receptors originate from an adult who received the AZD1222 COVID-19 vaccine.

This clone was counted only a few times. The chain recombines TRBV11-2 with TRBJ2-5; 11 bases map to TRBD2. Germline CDR1 SGHAT, CDR2 FQNNGV. V shed 2 bases, J shed 4 bases, and the junction held 9 bases outside the gene matches. This CDR3 spans 17 amino acids. CDR3 amino acids: CASSLQGWLAGGETQYF. CDR3 DNA sequence: TGTGCCAGCAGCTTACAGGGGTGGCTAGCGGGGGGAGAGACCCAGTACTTC.

This clone occurred once. The chain is built from TRBV24-1 and TRBJ2-7; D is perhaps TRBD2 (5 bases). The CDR3 runs 13 residues. V gave up 9 bases and J gave up 5 bases, with 16 bases separating them. Germline V gene data show CDR1 as KGHDR and CDR2 as SFDVKD. The CDR3 loop is CATSPANGDEQYF. In DNA form, the CDR3 reads TGTGCCACCTCTCCAGCAAACGGGGACGAGCAGTACTTC.

The rearrangement joins TRBV3-1 (or the pseudogene TRBV3-2) to TRBJ1-3; D remains unclear. V was trimmed by 1 base and J by 4 bases, leaving 8 bases between them. The CDR3 has 14 amino acids. In germline, CDR1 is LGHDT, CDR2 YNNKEL (reference sequence). The CDR3 nucleotides are TGTGCCAGCAGCCAAGTGGACGGAGGAAACACCATATATTTT. It specifies CASSQVDGGNTIYF.

The chain has TRBV3-1 (or the pseudogene TRBV3-2) and TRBJ1-3; TRBD1 aligns across 10 bases. V gave up 3 bases and J gave up 2 bases; unmatched junction bases: 1. The CDR3 runs 15 residues. CDR1 is LGHDT, CDR2 YNNKEL, per germline (reference sequence). The CDR3 loop is CASSQTGGTGNTIYF. The DNA of the CDR3 is TGTGCCAGCAGCCAGACAGGGGGCACTGGAAACACCATATATTTT.

The chain recombines TRBV7-2 with TRBJ1-5; D call uncertain. The CDR3 is made up of 15 amino acids. Trimming removed 5 bases from V and 5 bases from J, with 16 bases in between. Per the germline V gene, CDR1 is SGHTA and CDR2 is FQGNSA. The CDR3 DNA reads TGTGCCAGCAGCCCCCCTCCGGCCGGGTATCAGCCCCAGCATTTT. This encodes CASSPPPAGYQPQHF.

This clone was detected a few times. V and J are TRBV18 and TRBJ2-7; 8 bases align to TRBD2. Trimming at V came to 8 bases and at J to 0 bases, leaving 9 bases not matched to a gene. Germline loops: CDR1 KGHSH, CDR2 LQKENI. This CDR3 has 15 amino acids. The CDR3 bases are TGTGCCAGCACCGTCCTAGCGGGTAGCTCCTACGAGCAGTACTTC. It yields the protein CASTVLAGSSYEQYF.

This rearrangement joins TRBV19 to TRBJ2-4, with TRBD2 matching 12 bases. The CDR3 runs 15 residues. J was trimmed by 11 bases and V by 5 bases; bases with no gene match: 10. Germline CDR1 is LNHDA and CDR2 is SQIVND (reference sequence). Here the CDR3 DNA reads TGTGCCAGTAGTCCTTTACTAGCGGGAGGTGTGGTTCAGTACTTC. Protein: CASSPLLAGGVVQYF.

The chain couples TRBV9 to TRBJ1-2; a weak D match, TRBD1 (5 bases). Trimming took off 0 bases at V and 3 bases at J, with 9 bases between the two ends. Germline CDR1 is SGDLS and CDR2 is YYNGEE. This CDR3 is built from 14 residues. This CDR3 reads CASSVVETDYGYTF. CDR3 nucleotides: TGTGCCAGCAGCGTAGTGGAGACAGACTATGGCTACACCTTC.

This clone was seen only a few times. The rearrangement links TRBV11-2 to TRBJ2-7; TRBD2 matches at 8 bases. The germline V gene has CDR1 SGHAT and CDR2 FQNNGV. The CDR3 contains 13 residues. The V segment lost 5 bases and the J segment 3 bases; nucleotides outside the gene matches: 3. The CDR3 here is CASSLSGDYEQYF. CDR3 nucleotides: TGTGCCAGCAGCCTTAGCGGGGACTACGAGCAGTACTTC.

This clone was counted a single time. The chain has TRBV7-2 and TRBJ2-1, with TRBD2 as a possible D gene (6 bases). Germline V gives CDR1 SGHTA, CDR2 FQGNSA. The germline V and J ends were trimmed by 1 base and 7 bases, with 8 bases remaining between them. The CDR3 contains 13 residues. The CDR3 region is CASSLGGRNEQFF. DNA of the CDR3: TGTGCCAGCAGCTTAGGGGGGAGGAATGAGCAGTTCTTC.

The V call is TRBV19, the J call TRBJ2-1, with 10 bases aligning to TRBD2. The CDR3 runs to 17 residues. CDR1 is LNHDA and CDR2 is SQIVND in the germline V gene (reference sequence). The trim removed 10 bases at V and 10 bases at J, leaving 22 bases unmatched. The CDR3 DNA reads TGTGCCACTAACATGGGAGCGGGAGGGAGACGCCGAACAGAGCAGTTCTTC. Translating it yields CATNMGAGGRRRTEQFF.

V is TRBV7-9 and J is TRBJ2-1; D gene ambiguous. This CDR3 has 15 residues. The germline CDR1 and CDR2 sequences are SEHNR and FQNEAQ (reference sequence). V was cut by 1 base and J by 1 base, with 8 bases left in between. CDR3 amino acids: CASSLEASSYNEQFF. Written as DNA, the CDR3 is TGTGCCAGCAGCTTAGAGGCTAGTTCCTACAATGAGCAGTTCTTC.

The genes are TRBV14 and TRBJ2-1, with 7 bases aligning to TRBD2. This CDR3 contains 15 residues. V shed 4 bases and J 0 bases; nucleotides not matched to a gene: 3. The V gene's germline CDR1 is SGHDN and CDR2 FVKESK. The DNA for the CDR3 is TGTGCCAGCAGCCGGGGCGGGAGCTCCTACAATGAGCAGTTCTTC. Protein sequence: CASSRGGSSYNEQFF.

V gene TRBV29-1 combines with J gene TRBJ1-1; no firm D call. Germline V gene sequence: CDR1 SQVTM, CDR2 ANQGSEA. There are 13 residues in the CDR3. The V gene lost 3 bases and the J gene lost 0 bases, with 8 bases spanning the gap. CDR3 bases: TGCAGCGTTGAGCCACGGATGAACACTGAAGCTTTCTTT. Protein sequence: CSVEPRMNTEAFF.